This T cell receptor (beta chain) was identified during a study of persistence of HIV-infected CD4 T cells. The wider study: Blood samples, up to roughly 200 mL, came from multiple time points, except a couple of leukapheresis donors sampled once.

In germline, CDR1 is SGDLS, CDR2 YYNGEE. The CDR3 covers 13 residues. Trimming took off 3 bases at V and 4 bases at J, with 10 bases between the two ends. Nonspecific anti-CD3/anti-CD28 bead stimulation represents the broad CD4+ T cell repertoire. Sorting selected CD4+ T cells upregulating both CD40 ligand and CD69. For at least 4 years, plasma HIV-1 RNA was undetectable (<50 copies/mL). Sequencing used immunoSEQ version 4 in survey mode. Assay used: immunoSEQ multiplex PCR; TCRdb lists only in-frame clones, some missing. Of about 45,000 clones detected, just under 90% appear once; the ten largest clones hold 2.5% to 4%. Concerning this clone: Its antigen is currently unknown.

The clonotype comes from an adult woman with HIV who was CMV-seropositive. The chain employs TRBV9 and TRBJ1-1; weak D call: TRBD1 (5 bases). The source was CD4+ T cells sorted from PBMCs after roughly 18-hour stimulation, collected from a patient who received antiretroviral therapy. CDR3 loop: CASSALRGTEAFF. DNA of the CDR3: TGTGCCAGCAGCGCCCTAAGGGGCACTGAAGCTTTCTTT.